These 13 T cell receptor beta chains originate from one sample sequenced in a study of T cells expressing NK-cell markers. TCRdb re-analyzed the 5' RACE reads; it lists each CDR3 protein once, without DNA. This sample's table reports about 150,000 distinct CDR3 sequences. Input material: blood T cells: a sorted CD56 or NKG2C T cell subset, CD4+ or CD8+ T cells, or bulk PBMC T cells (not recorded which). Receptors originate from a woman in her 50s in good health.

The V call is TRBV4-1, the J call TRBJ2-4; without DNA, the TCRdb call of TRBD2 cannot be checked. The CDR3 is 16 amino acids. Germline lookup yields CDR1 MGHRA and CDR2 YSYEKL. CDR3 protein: CASSQEASGRGAIQYF.

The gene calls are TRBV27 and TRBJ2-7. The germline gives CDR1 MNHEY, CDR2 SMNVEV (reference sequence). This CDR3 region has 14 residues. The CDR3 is CASSATGFSYEQYF.

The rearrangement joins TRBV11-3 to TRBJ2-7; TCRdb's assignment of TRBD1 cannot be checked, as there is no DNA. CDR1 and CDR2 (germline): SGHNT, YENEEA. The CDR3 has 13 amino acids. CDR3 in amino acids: CASSFYREDEQYF. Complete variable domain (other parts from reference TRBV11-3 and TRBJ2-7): EAGVVQSPRYKIIEKKQPVAFWCNPISGHNTLYWYLQNLGQGPELLIRYENEEAVDDSQLPKDRFSAERLKGVDSTLKIQPAELGDSAVYLCASSFYREDEQYFGPGTRLTVT.

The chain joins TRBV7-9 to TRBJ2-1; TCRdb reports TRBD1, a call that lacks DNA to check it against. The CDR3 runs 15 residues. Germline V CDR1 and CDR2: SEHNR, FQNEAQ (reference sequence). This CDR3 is CASSPRRGVDNEQFF. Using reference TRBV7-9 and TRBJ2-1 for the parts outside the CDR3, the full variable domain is DTGVSQNPRHKITKRGQNVTFRCDPISEHNRLYWYRQTLGQGPEFLTYFQNEAQLEKSRLLSDRFSAERPKGSFSTLEIQRTEQGDSAMYLCASSPRRGVDNEQFFGPGTRLTVL.

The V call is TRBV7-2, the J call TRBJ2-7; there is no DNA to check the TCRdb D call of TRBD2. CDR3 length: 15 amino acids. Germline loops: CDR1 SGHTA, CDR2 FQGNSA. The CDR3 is CASNHRREILYEQYF.

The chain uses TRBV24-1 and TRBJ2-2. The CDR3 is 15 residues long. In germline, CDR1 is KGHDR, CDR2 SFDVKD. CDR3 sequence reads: CATSDFRFDTGELFF.

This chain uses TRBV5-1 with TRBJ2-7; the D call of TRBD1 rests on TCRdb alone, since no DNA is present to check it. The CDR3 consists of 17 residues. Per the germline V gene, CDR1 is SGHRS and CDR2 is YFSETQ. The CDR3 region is CASSQGTGTGETYEQYF.

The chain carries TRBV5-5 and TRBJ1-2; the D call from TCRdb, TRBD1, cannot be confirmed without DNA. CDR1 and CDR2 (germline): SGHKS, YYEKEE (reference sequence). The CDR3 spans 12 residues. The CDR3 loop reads CASSQDSRSYTF.

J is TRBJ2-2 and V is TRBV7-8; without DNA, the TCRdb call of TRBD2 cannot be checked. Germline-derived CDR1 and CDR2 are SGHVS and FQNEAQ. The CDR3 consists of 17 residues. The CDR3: CASSPWTATSNTGELFF. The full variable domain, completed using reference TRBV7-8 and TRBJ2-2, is GAGVSQSPRYKVAKRGQDVALRCDPISGHVSLFWYQQALGQGPEFLTYFQNEAQLDKSGLPSDRFFAERPEGSVSTLKIQRTQQEDSAVYLCASSPWTATSNTGELFFGEGSRLTVL.

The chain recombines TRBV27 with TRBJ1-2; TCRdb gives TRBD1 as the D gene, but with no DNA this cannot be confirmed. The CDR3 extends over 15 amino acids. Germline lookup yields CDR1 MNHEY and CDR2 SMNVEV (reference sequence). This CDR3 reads CASRRGQGSRDGYTF.

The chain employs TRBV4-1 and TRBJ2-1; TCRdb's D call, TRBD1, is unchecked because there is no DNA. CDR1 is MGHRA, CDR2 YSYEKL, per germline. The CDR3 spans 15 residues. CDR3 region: CASSQARGIYNEQFF.

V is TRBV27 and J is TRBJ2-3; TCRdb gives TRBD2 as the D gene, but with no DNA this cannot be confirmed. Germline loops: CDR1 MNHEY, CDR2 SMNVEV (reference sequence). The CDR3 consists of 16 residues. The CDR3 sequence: CASSPGTSGRRDTQYF.

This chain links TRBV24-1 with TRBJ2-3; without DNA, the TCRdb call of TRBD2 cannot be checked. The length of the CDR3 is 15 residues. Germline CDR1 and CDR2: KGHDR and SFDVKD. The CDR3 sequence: CATSGASGSTDTQYF.